This record concerns one TCR beta chain sequence. This record comes from a study of blood T cell repertoires in COVID-19. Here immunoSEQ multiplex PCR was the method, and the copy in TCRdb shows in-frame clones only, minus some. Seen here are under 300,000 clones, about 82% observed once, and the top ten hold roughly 12%. The V and J ends lost 0 bases and 5 bases respectively, with 12 bases between them. Looked up from germline, CDR1 is SGHRS and CDR2 is YFSETQ. The CDR3 has 15 amino acids. This sequence was found in an older man with acute or convalescent COVID-19. The sample was peripheral blood. The chain has TRBV5-1 and TRBJ2-1; a weak D match, TRBD2 (7 bases). CDR3 bases: TGCGCCAGCAGCTTGGAGGGGGAGGGGGACAATGAGCAGTTCTTC. It translates to CASSLEGEGDNEQFF. The full variable domain, completed using reference TRBV5-1 and TRBJ2-1, is KAGVTQTPRYLIKTRGQQVTLSCSPISGHRSVSWYQQTPGQGLQFLFEYFSETQRNKGNFPGRFSGRQFSNSRSEMNVSTLELGDSALYLCASSLEGEGDNEQFFGPGTRLTVL.